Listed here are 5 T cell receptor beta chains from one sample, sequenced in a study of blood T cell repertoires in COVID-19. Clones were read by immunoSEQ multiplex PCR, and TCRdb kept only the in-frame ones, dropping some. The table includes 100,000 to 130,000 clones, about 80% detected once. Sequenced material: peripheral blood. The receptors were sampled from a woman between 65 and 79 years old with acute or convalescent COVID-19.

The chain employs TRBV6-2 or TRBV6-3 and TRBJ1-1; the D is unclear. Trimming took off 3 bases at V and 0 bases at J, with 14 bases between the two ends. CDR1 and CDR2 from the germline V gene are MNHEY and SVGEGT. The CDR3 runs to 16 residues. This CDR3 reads CASSYRERRLNTEAFF. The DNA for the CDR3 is TGTGCCAGCAGTTATCGGGAAAGACGGTTGAACACTGAAGCTTTCTTT.

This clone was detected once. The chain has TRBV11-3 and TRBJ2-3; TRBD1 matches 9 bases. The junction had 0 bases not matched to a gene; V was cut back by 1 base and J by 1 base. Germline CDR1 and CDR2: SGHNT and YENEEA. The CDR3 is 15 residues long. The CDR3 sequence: CASSLGTGGTDTQYF. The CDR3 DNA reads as TGTGCCAGCAGCTTAGGGACAGGGGGCACAGATACGCAGTATTTT.

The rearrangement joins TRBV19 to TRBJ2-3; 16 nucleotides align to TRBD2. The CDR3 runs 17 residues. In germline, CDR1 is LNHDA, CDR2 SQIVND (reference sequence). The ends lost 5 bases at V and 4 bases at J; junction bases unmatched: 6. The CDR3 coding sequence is TGTGCCAGTAGTGGGACTAGCGGGGGGGCCGGCTCAGATACGCAGTATTTT. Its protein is CASSGTSGGAGSDTQYF.

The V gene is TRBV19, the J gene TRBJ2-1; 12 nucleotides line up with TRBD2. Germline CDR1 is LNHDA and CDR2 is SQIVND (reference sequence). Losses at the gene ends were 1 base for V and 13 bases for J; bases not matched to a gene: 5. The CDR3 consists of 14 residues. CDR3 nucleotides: TGTGCCAGTAGTATAGGGGCTAGCGGGGGGGTTCAGTTCTTC. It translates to CASSIGASGGVQFF.

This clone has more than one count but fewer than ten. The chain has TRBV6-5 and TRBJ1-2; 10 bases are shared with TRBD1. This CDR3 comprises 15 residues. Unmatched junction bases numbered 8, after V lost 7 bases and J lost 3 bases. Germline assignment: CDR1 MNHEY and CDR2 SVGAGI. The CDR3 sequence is CASKPGTGAYYGYTF. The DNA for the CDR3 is TGTGCCAGCAAGCCCGGGACAGGGGCCTACTATGGCTACACCTTC.